The entry below describes one T cell receptor (beta chain). Its antigen is still unknown. These data come from a study of CXCR3-negative and CXCR3-positive naive CD8 T cells. Study-level information: There were 110 million to 150 million TRB reads altogether, and each library had about 1.5 +/- 0.3 million of them.

Naive CD8+ T cells showed CD45RO-CCR7+CD27+CD95-. The study's findings and limits: Sequencing showed both naive subsets with comparably high diversity, and memory CD8+ cells much lower. Similar TRBV-TRBJ usage was seen in naive cells (both CXCR3-negative and CXCR3-positive), but memory cells differed.

Carrying UMI labels, the TRB cDNA libraries were prepared through 5' RACE. With the 5' RACE reads reprocessed, TCRdb shows one record per CDR3 protein and no DNA. The sample table includes more than 20,000 distinct CDR3 sequences. The TCR originated in a human donor in good health. Some clones in this sample may be carry-over from other donors' samples. The material sequenced was naive CXCR3- CD8+ T cells from blood. The subset denotes: CD45RO-CCR7+CD27+CD95- naive CD8+ T cells lacking CXCR3 (TNR3-).

This CDR3 reads CASSFTGVDTEAFF. This chain connects TRBV5-1 to TRBJ1-1; checking the TCRdb D call of TRBD1 is not possible without DNA. The CDR3 loop spans 14 amino acids. CDR1 SGHRS and CDR2 YFSETQ come from the germline V gene.